Each of the 18 T cell receptor beta chains below was sequenced from the same sample in a study of control samples from healthy donors and cancer patients. Using immunoSEQ multiplex PCR, the repertoire was profiled, and TCRdb retains in-frame clones only, with some absent. Among around 80,000 clones, 85% to 90% were seen once, and the ten largest hold 5.5% to 7%. The sequenced sample consisted of blood. The receptors stem from a man aged 50-60 years in good health.

This chain links TRBV28 with TRBJ1-5; 8 bases agree with TRBD1. Trimming cost V 5 bases and J 1 base; bases outside gene matches: 4. There are 15 residues in the CDR3. Germline loops: CDR1 MDHEN, CDR2 SYDVKM. In nucleotides, the CDR3 is TGTGCCAGCAGTCAACAGGGGGGGAGCAATCAGCCCCAGCATTTT. Encoded protein: CASSQQGGSNQPQHF.

The chain couples TRBV27 to TRBJ2-1, with D perhaps TRBD1 (6 bases). Trimming took off 0 bases at V and 4 bases at J, with 16 bases between the two ends. This CDR3 comprises 17 residues. Germline V gene lookup returns CDR1 MNHEY and CDR2 SMNVEV (reference sequence). The CDR3 loop reads CASSLSMGHRAYNEQFF. The CDR3 DNA is TGTGCCAGCAGTTTATCGATGGGGCACAGGGCTTACAATGAGCAGTTCTTC.

This chain connects TRBV6-6 to TRBJ1-5; no definite D call. Germline V gene lookup returns CDR1 MNHNY and CDR2 SVGAGI (reference sequence). There are 14 residues in the CDR3. Deletions cut 3 bases from V and 7 bases from J, with 13 bases between. Written as DNA, the CDR3 is TGTGCCAGCAGTTATCCCGGGGATAGGCAGCCCCAGCATTTT. It specifies CASSYPGDRQPQHF.

The chain recombines TRBV15 with TRBJ2-1; D is unresolved. CDR1 LNHNV and CDR2 YYDKDF come from the germline V gene (reference sequence). The CDR3 extends over 13 amino acids. V was clipped by 2 bases and J by 7 bases, with 9 bases between them. The chain's CDR3 is CATSRLYRNEQFF. The DNA for the CDR3 is TGTGCCACCAGCAGACTCTACCGGAATGAGCAGTTCTTC.

The chain employs TRBV3-1 (or the pseudogene TRBV3-2) and TRBJ1-1; tentatively, D is TRBD1 (6 bases). CDR3 length: 16 residues. Trimming removed 1 base from V and 5 bases from J, with 17 bases in between. Per germline, CDR1 LGHDT and CDR2 YNNKEL (reference sequence). CDR3 residues: CASSQGYREEGTEAFF. The CDR3 bases are TGTGCCAGCAGCCAAGGTTACAGGGAAGAAGGGACTGAAGCTTTCTTT.

V and J are TRBV18 and TRBJ1-2; perhaps TRBD1 as D (5 bases). The CDR3 covers 18 residues. Looked up from germline, CDR1 is KGHSH and CDR2 is LQKENI. V gave up 3 bases and J gave up 4 bases, with 24 bases separating them. This chain's CDR3 is CASSPVDKGGGWFYGYTF. As DNA, the CDR3 is TGTGCCAGCTCACCCGTCGATAAGGGTGGGGGATGGTTCTATGGCTACACCTTC. The complete variable domain, with remaining parts taken from reference TRBV18 and TRBJ1-2, reads NAGVMQNPRHLVRRRGQEARLRCSPMKGHSHVYWYRQLPEEGLKFMVYLQKENIIDESGMPKERFSAEFPKEGPSILRIQQVVRGDSAAYFCASSPVDKGGGWFYGYTFGSGTRLTVV.

As for this clone: One junction end does not reproduce the germline sequence, and a read error may be involved. The chain has TRBV23-1 and TRBJ2-1; 7 nucleotides align to TRBD1. TRBV23-1 is classed as an ORF, of uncertain function. This CDR3 has 12 residues. The CDR3 nucleotides are TGCGCCCGCAGGGGGTTTGAAAATGAGCAGTTCTTC. Translated: CARRGFENEQFF.

The chain recombines TRBV3-1 (or the pseudogene TRBV3-2) with TRBJ2-7, with a possible D match to TRBD1 (7 bases). Germline V lookup: CDR1 LGHDT, CDR2 YNNKEL (reference sequence). The CDR3 length is 14 residues. V lost 1 base to trimming and J lost 3 bases, with 10 bases between them. The CDR3 region is CASSQGQGGYEQYF. DNA of the CDR3: TGTGCCAGCAGCCAAGGGCAGGGGGGCTACGAGCAGTACTTC.

The chain couples TRBV7-9 to TRBJ1-2; 9 nucleotides agree with TRBD1. V dropped 6 bases and J dropped 2; count of bases not matched to a gene: 4. This CDR3 spans 14 amino acids. Germline V gene lookup returns CDR1 SEHNR and CDR2 FQNEAQ (reference sequence). The CDR3 DNA follows: TGTGCCAGCAGGGGACAGGGACCAAACTATGGCTACACCTTC. Amino acid sequence: CASRGQGPNYGYTF.

A single count supports this clone. The genes are TRBV12-3 or TRBV12-4 and TRBJ2-7; tentative D call: TRBD2 (6 bases). There are 13 residues in the CDR3. Between the trimmed V and J ends, which lost 3 bases and 0 bases, there was a span of 6 bases. CDR3 loop: CASSLGGSYEQYF. For the CDR3, the DNA is TGTGCCAGCAGTTTGGGGGGCTCCTACGAGCAGTACTTC.

The V call is TRBV9, the J call TRBJ1-1, with TRBD1 matching 8 bases. CDR1 and CDR2 from the germline V gene are SGDLS and YYNGEE. This CDR3 spans 14 amino acids. The junction had 6 bases not matched to a gene; V was cut back by 3 bases and J by 5 bases. DNA of the CDR3: TGTGCCAGCAGCGGACAGGGGAGGCAAACTGAAGCTTTCTTT. It is translated as CASSGQGRQTEAFF.

V and J are TRBV15 and TRBJ2-4; the match to TRBD1 covers 10 bases. After removal of 1 base from V and 8 bases from J, the junction contained 8 bases not matched to a gene. Germline CDR1 reads LNHNV; CDR2 reads YYDKDF (reference sequence). The length of the CDR3 is 16 residues. CDR3 amino acids: CATSRVSTGGRYIQYF. CDR3 DNA: TGTGCCACCAGCAGAGTGTCGACAGGGGGCAGATACATTCAGTACTTC.

The V and J genes are TRBV11-2 and TRBJ2-7; D call uncertain. V lost 0 bases and J lost 7, with 10 bases in between. Germline assignment: CDR1 SGHAT and CDR2 FQNNGV. This CDR3 has 13 amino acids. CDR3 region: CASSLDGRWEQYF. The CDR3 DNA reads as TGTGCCAGCAGCTTAGATGGCAGGTGGGAGCAGTACTTC.

The V and J genes are TRBV7-9 and TRBJ2-1; 13 bases align to TRBD2. V lost 5 bases and J lost 6; bases outside the gene matches: 7. Looked up from germline, CDR1 is SEHNR and CDR2 is FQNEAQ (reference sequence). The CDR3 loop spans 16 amino acids. For the CDR3, the DNA is TGTGCCAGCAGCGGAGGACTAGCGGGGGCCATCAATGAGCAGTTCTTC. This translates into CASSGGLAGAINEQFF.

V is TRBV19 and J is TRBJ2-1; 7 positions match TRBD2. Germline assignment: CDR1 LNHDA and CDR2 SQIVND (reference sequence). The CDR3 consists of 17 residues. Unmatched junction bases numbered 11, after V lost 4 bases and J lost 2 bases. CDR3 region: CASSRRATSDAYNEQFF. DNA of the CDR3: TGTGCCAGTAGTAGAAGGGCCACTAGCGACGCCTACAATGAGCAGTTCTTC.

This clone was seen a single time. The chain carries TRBV6-5 and TRBJ2-5, with 7 bases that match TRBD1. The CDR3 has 14 amino acids. Per germline, CDR1 MNHEY and CDR2 SVGAGI. The trim removed 5 bases at V and 4 bases at J, leaving 7 bases unmatched. CDR3 nucleotide sequence: TGTGCCAGCAGTAAACCGGGACAGATAGAGACCCAGTACTTC. Amino acid sequence: CASSKPGQIETQYF.

The CDR3 region has the DNA TGTGCCATCAGTGAGAAGGGTCAGACAGGGGCCTCCTATGGCTACACCTTC. This encodes CAISEKGQTGASYGYTF. The chain links TRBV10-3 to TRBJ1-2; 8 bases line up with TRBD1. Germline CDR1 reads ENHRY; CDR2 reads SYGVKD. Losses at the gene ends were 2 bases for V and 4 bases for J; bases not matched to a gene: 12. CDR3 length: 17 residues.

In its sample, this clone was seen once. V and J are TRBV6-5 and TRBJ1-1, with D perhaps TRBD1 (5 bases). There are 16 residues in the CDR3. Germline CDR1 MNHEY, CDR2 SVGAGI. Trimming left V 1 base short and J 1 base short, with 13 bases between. CDR3 sequence reads: CASSYWGGTENTEAFF. The CDR3 DNA sequence: TGTGCCAGCAGTTACTGGGGGGGGACGGAGAACACTGAAGCTTTCTTT.